The TCR beta chain described here comes from a study of T cell changes during pregnancy in multiple sclerosis. The CDR3 extends over 14 amino acids. V trimming: 5 bases; J trimming: 8 bases; junction bases outside the gene matches: 4. Per germline, CDR1 SGHAT and CDR2 FQNNGV. Assay: immunoSEQ multiplex PCR; the TCRdb copy retains only in-frame clones and omits some. This table holds 95,000 to 100,000 clones, more than 85% found once. The TCR was taken from a female donor with multiple sclerosis, enrolled in a pregnancy study. This sample comprised peripheral blood, obtained in the second trimester of pregnancy. This chain links TRBV11-2 with TRBJ2-1; 12 bases are a match to TRBD1. The CDR3 sequence is CASSLGTGGYEQFF. DNA for the CDR3: TGTGCCAGCAGCCTCGGGACAGGGGGCTATGAGCAGTTCTTC.